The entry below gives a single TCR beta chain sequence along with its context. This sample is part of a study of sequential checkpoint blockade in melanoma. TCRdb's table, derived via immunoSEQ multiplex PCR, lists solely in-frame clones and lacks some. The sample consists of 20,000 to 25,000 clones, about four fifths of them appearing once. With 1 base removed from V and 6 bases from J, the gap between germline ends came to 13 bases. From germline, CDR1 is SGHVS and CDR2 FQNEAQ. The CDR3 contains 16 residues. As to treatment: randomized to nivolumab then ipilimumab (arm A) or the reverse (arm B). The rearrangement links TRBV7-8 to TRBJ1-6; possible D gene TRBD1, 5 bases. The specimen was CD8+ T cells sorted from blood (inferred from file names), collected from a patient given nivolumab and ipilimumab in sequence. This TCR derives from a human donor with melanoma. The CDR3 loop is CASSLERGLPNSPLHF. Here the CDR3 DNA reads TGTGCCAGCAGCTTAGAACGGGGACTGCCTAATTCACCCCTCCACTTT.